The present entry profiles one T cell receptor (beta chain) with its context. What it binds is not known. A single base is all that separates this from a far larger clone, so a read error is likely. Stated time point: newly diagnosed GD, antithyroid drugs for less than 3 months. Preparation of the TCR library used RNA extracted from PBMCs. This entry comes from a study of regulatory T cells in long-lasting Graves disease. Overall study context: Newly diagnosed Graves' patients had under 3 months of antithyroid drugs. Study outcomes and limitations: There were preferences for TRBV28, TRBJ1-2 and TRBJ2-5 in persistent disease. Clonotypes that were public and shared totalled a few thousand in persistent patients versus 900 to 1,000 in new patients.

The authors built TCR beta libraries using iRepertoire HTBI primers and Arm-PCR of CDR3 regions. TCRdb re-analysed the multiplex PCR reads in MiXCR, keeping a single row per CDR3 protein. The repertoire holds 400,000 to 550,000 distinct CDR3 sequences, 16% seen once, with approximately 22% in the top ten. The length of the CDR3 is 15 residues. V shed 6 bases and J shed 13 bases, with 25 bases lying between them. In germline, CDR1 is SNHLY, CDR2 FYNNEI. The same data also went into a second study, on T cells in Graves' hyperthyroidism and ophthalmopathy. That work states: HTBI primers were used for first-round RT-PCR of the TCR CDR3.

The specimen comprised peripheral blood mononuclear cells (PBMCs), sampled at new diagnosis, from a patient treated with antithyroid drugs. This TCR was recovered from a woman in her late teens or twenties with Graves disease. This rearrangement joins TRBV2 to TRBJ2-1; D is perhaps TRBD2 (6 bases). The CDR3 loop is CASRKRVADQETQFF. Written as DNA, the CDR3 is TGTGCCAGCAGAAAAAGGGTAGCGGACCAAGAGACCCAGTTCTTC.